The rows below give T cell receptor beta chains drawn from one sample of a study of T cells expressing NK-cell markers. One entry per CDR3 protein, without DNA, is what TCRdb gives after re-calling the 5' RACE reads. The sample features 400,000 or so distinct CDR3 sequences, with about 10% in its top ten. Sequenced sample: blood T cells: a sorted CD56 or NKG2C T cell subset, CD4+ or CD8+ T cells, or bulk PBMC T cells (not recorded which). These receptors were obtained from a woman aged 50 to 60 in good health. Both conserved end residues are part of each CDR3.

v_gene,j_gene,CDR3aa
TRBV20-1,TRBJ2-7,CSARPIAGGTYEQYF
TRBV20-1,TRBJ2-3,CSALTSGLTDTQYF
TRBV5-1,TRBJ2-5,CASSTSNQETQYF
TRBV6-5,TRBJ2-3,CASSYLQGNTQYF
TRBV20-1,TRBJ2-5,CSAEALQETQYF
TRBV7-8,TRBJ2-3,CASSFSSGQGLDTQYF
TRBV5-1,TRBJ2-7,CASSLEGLGAEQYF
TRBV19,TRBJ2-5,CASSQILGETQYF
TRBV29-1,TRBJ2-5,CSVRTSGHETQYF
TRBV15,TRBJ2-1,CATSSPRALYNEQFF
TRBV24-1,TRBJ2-3,CATSGGLAATDTQYF
TRBV12-5,TRBJ2-1,CASGLVLLASHNEQFF
TRBV2,TRBJ2-6,CASRSVRLRANVLTF
TRBV20-1,TRBJ2-4,CSAQKTVAKNIQYF
TRBV7-8,TRBJ1-4,CASSSYRNRPEKLFF
TRBV20-1,TRBJ2-5,CSLSLLAGVRETQYF
TRBV24-1,TRBJ2-3,CATSDRDAKGDTQYF
TRBV6-1,TRBJ2-1,CASPREREGRGEQFF
TRBV7-9,TRBJ1-2,CASSQKTGWNYGYTF
TRBV11-2,TRBJ2-5,CASSLFTGNWGETQYF
TRBV5-5,TRBJ2-3,CASSDGLAVVPSTDTQYF
TRBV18,TRBJ1-5,CASSPPNVGQYQHF
TRBV29-1,TRBJ2-1,CSALRPSDYNEQFF
TRBV5-1,TRBJ1-2,CASSLVAGLDYTF
TRBV20-1,TRBJ2-3,CSATERQGVPDTQYF
TRBV2,TRBJ2-5,CASSEESLTAQYF
TRBV5-1,TRBJ2-5,CASSSLYGLAGGGGETQYF
TRBV7-2,TRBJ2-4,CASSLVKGGNIQYF
TRBV20-1,TRBJ2-7,CSAPGLAEGYEQYF
TRBV20-1,TRBJ2-5,CSADTDRGETQYF
TRBV24-1,TRBJ2-1,CATGRVEYNEQFF
TRBV20-1,TRBJ2-1,CSADAGVLSYNEQFF
TRBV2,TRBJ2-1,CASTASYNEQFF
TRBV6-4,TRBJ1-5,CASSITQDNQPQHF
TRBV6-2/TRBV6-3,TRBJ2-1,CASGTGRDYNEQFF
TRBV29-1,TRBJ2-1,CSSLAGASYNEQFF
TRBV20-1,TRBJ1-2,CSARGQGISYGYTF
TRBV24-1,TRBJ2-3,CATSDPGTGAADTQYF
TRBV29-1,TRBJ2-3,CSVEGSERSASDTQYF
TRBV5-1,TRBJ2-5,CASRLQGTQETQYF
TRBV6-4,TRBJ2-2,CASSDSEEGNTGELFF
TRBV11-3,TRBJ1-6,CASSINPMSLHF
TRBV19,TRBJ2-1,CASSLRDLEQFF
TRBV5-1,TRBJ1-4,CASSFQQGGGKLFF
TRBV29-1,TRBJ2-5,CSVLTGTRETQYF
TRBV5-8,TRBJ2-1,CASSLAGGSNYEQFF
TRBV5-1,TRBJ2-2,CASSLDAGISSGELFF
TRBV9,TRBJ2-5,CASSPLWGRQETQYF
TRBV29-1,TRBJ2-5,CSLGTAETQYF
TRBV29-1,TRBJ2-7,CSVAVTYEQYF
TRBV6-2/TRBV6-3,TRBJ2-3,CASSYELGGVSTDTQYF
TRBV3-1,TRBJ1-1,CASSHDSTGRAFF